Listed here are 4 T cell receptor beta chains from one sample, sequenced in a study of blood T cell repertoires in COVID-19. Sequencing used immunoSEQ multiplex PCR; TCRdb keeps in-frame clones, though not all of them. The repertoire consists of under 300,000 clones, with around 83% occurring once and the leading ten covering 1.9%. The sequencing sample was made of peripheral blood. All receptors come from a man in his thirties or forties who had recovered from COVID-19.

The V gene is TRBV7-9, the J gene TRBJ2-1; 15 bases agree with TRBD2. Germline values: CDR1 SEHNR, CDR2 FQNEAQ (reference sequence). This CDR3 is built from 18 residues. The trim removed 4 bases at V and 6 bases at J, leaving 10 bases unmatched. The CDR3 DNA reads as TGTGCCAGCAGCTCCGCCGGGACTAGCGGGGGGCCGACCAATGAGCAGTTCTTC. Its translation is CASSSAGTSGGPTNEQFF.

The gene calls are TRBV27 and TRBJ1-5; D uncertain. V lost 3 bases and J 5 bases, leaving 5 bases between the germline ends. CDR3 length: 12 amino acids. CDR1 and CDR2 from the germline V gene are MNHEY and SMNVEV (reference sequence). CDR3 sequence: CASSFQDQPQHF. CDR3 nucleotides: TGTGCCAGCAGTTTCCAGGATCAGCCCCAGCATTTT.

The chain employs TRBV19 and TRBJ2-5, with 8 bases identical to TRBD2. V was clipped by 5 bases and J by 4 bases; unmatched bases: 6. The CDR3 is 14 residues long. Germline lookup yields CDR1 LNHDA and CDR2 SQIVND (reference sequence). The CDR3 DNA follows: TGTGCCAGTAGTGCGGGGGGCGGGACAGAGACCCAGTACTTC. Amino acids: CASSAGGGTETQYF.

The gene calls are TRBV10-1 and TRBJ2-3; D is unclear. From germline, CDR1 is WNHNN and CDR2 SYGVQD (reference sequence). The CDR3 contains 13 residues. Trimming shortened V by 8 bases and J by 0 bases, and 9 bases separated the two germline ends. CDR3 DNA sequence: TGCGCCAGCGGTGCATCCAGCACAGATACGCAGTATTTT. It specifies CASGASSTDTQYF.